This section outlines one T cell receptor beta chain sequence together with its context. Participant ages covered roughly 18 to 89 years across 24 US areas. Cohorts were assigned according to the clinical history that participants reported. Recovered status in Cohort 3 required two negative PCRs, clearance, or symptom resolution. This specimen comes from a study of blood T cell repertoires in COVID-19. Across the whole study: Italy, Spain and the United States were the sources of the convalescent and acute COVID-19 samples.

Produced via immunoSEQ multiplex PCR; TCRdb's table is partial and in-frame only. The table includes over 200,000 clones, 70% to 85% detected once. CDR1 is MNHNS, CDR2 SASEGT, per germline. The CDR3 is made up of 15 amino acids. V dropped 3 bases and J dropped 1; count of bases not matched to a gene: 4. The chain combines TRBV6-1 with TRBJ2-5; 8 bases map to TRBD1. The origin of this receptor is a man aged 55-75 years who had recovered from COVID-19. The source material was PBMCs or T cells enriched from blood (not recorded which). The CDR3 reads CASSDRGLGQETQYF. In nucleotides, the CDR3 is TGTGCCAGCAGTGACAGGGGGCTTGGCCAAGAGACCCAGTACTTC.